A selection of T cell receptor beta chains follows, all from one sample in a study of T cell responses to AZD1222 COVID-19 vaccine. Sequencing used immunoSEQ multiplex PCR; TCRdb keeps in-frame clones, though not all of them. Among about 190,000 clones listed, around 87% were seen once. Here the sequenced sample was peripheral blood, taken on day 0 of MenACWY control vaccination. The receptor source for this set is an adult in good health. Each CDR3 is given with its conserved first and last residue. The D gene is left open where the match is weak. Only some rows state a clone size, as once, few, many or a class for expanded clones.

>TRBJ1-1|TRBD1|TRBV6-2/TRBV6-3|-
TGTGCCAGCAGTTACTCAGGGGCAGGGGGAATGAACACTGAAGCTTTCTTT
CASSYSGAGGMNTEAFF
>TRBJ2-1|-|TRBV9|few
TGTGCCAGCAGCGTAGCTAGCGCAAGATACAATGAGCAGTTCTTC
CASSVASARYNEQFF
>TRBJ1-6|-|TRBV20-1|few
TGCAGTGCCGCCTCGGGGCCCCTCCACTTT
CSAASGPLHF
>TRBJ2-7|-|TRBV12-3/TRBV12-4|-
TGTGCCAGCAGTTTTGAAGACTACGAGCAGTACTTC
CASSFEDYEQYF
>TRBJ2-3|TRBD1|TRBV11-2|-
TGTGCCAGCAGCGGCAGGGGGCGCGGCACAGATACGCAGTATTTT
CASSGRGRGTDTQYF
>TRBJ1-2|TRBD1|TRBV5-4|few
TGTGCCAGCAGTTTTGACAGGGGTGGCTACACCTTC
CASSFDRGGYTF
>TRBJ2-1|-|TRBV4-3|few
TGCGCCAGCAGCCAAGATCTGGCGGGTCCCGCTAATGAGCAGTTCTTC
CASSQDLAGPANEQFF
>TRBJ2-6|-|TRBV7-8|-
TGTGCCAGCAGCTTACCCAGGAACGTCCTGACTTTC
CASSLPRNVLTF
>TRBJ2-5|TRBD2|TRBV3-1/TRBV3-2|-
TGTGCCAGCAGCCAAGATGAGTTTAGCGGGAGAGACCAGTACTTC
CASSQDEFSGRDQYF
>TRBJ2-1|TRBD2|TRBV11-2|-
TGTGCCAGCAGCGCACCCGGGACTAGGGGTTACAATGAGCAGTTCTTC
CASSAPGTRGYNEQFF
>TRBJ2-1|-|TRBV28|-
TGTGCCAGCAGGGGGGGCAATGAGCAGTTCTTC
CASRGGNEQFF
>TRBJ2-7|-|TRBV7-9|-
TGTGCCAGCAGCCCGCCGGGACCCCAAAGGACTTACGAGCAGTACTTC
CASSPPGPQRTYEQYF
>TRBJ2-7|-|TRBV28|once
TGTGCCAGCAGTCTTAGGGCTGGGGTAAGCTCCTACGAGCAGTACTTC
CASSLRAGVSSYEQYF
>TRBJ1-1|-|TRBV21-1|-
TGTGCCAGCATCCTATCCGCCCCAACTGAAGCTTTCTTT
CASILSAPTEAFF
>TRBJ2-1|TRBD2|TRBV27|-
TGTGCCAGCAGTTTATACCTAGCGGGGGACAATGAGCAGTTCTTC
CASSLYLAGDNEQFF
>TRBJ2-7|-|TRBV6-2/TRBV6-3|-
TGTGCCAGCAGTTACCAGGGACCGATTTACGAGCAGTACTTC
CASSYQGPIYEQYF
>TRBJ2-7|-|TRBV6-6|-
TGTGCCAGCTCAAGGGAGGGGGCGTACGAGCAGTACTTC
CASSREGAYEQYF
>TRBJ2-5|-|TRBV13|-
TGTGCCAGCAGCTTAGTCCGGGGGGCTGAGACCCAGTACTTC
CASSLVRGAETQYF
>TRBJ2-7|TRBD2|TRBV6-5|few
TGTGCCAGCAGGCGTAGCGGGGGCTCCTACGAGCAGTACTTC
CASRRSGGSYEQYF
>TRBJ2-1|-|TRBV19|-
TGTGCCAGTAGTTCTAGACCGGGCAATGAGCAGTTCTTC
CASSSRPGNEQFF
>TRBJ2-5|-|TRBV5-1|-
TGCGCCAGCAGACCCGGGGCTGAGGAAGAGACCCAGTACTTC
CASRPGAEEETQYF
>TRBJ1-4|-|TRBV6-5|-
TGTGCCAGCAAAGGGGGTAGGGGAGGAGAAAAACTGTTTTTT
CASKGGRGGEKLFF
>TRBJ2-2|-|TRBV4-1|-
TGCGCCAGCAGCCAAGATTTTGGGGGGGAGCTGTTTTTT
CASSQDFGGELFF
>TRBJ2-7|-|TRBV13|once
TGTGCCAGCAGCTCCTCTAGCTACGAGCAGTACTTC
CASSSSSYEQYF
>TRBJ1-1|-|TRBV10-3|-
TGTGCCATCAGACGACCGGGACAAGAGAACACTGAAGCTTTCTTT
CAIRRPGQENTEAFF
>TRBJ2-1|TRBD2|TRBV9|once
TGTGCCAGCAGCGGGGGGCGGGGGGGCCCTTTTGAGCAGTTCTTC
CASSGGRGGPFEQFF
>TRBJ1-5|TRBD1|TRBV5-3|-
TGTGCCAGAAACGTAGCCTTTGACAGGGCCGGCAATCAGCCCCAGCATTTT
CARNVAFDRAGNQPQHF
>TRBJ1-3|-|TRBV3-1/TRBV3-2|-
TGTGCCAGCAGCCAAGCCCCCCAGGGCCTTGGAAACACCATATATTTT
CASSQAPQGLGNTIYF
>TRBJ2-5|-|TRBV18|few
TGTGCCAGCTCACCACCGAGGGGGGAGACCCAGTACTTC
CASSPPRGETQYF
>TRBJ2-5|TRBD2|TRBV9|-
TGTGCCAGCAGCGTAAACGGACTAGCGGAAGAGACCCAGTACTTC
CASSVNGLAEETQYF
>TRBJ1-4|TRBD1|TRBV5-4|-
TGTGCCAGCAGCCAAATGGGCGGGACAGGGGGAGAAAAACTGTTTTTT
CASSQMGGTGGEKLFF
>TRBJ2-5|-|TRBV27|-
TGTGCCAGCAGTTCCGCCGGACGATTACAAGAGACCCAGTACTTC
CASSSAGRLQETQYF
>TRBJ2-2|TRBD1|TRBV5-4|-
TGTGCCAGCAGCGGGCCGGGACAGGGTGAAACCGGGGAGCTGTTTTTT
CASSGPGQGETGELFF
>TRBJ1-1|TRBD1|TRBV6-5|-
TGTGCCAGCAGTTTGACAGGGGGCACTGAAGCTTTCTTT
CASSLTGGTEAFF
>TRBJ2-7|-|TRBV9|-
TGTGCCAGCAGCGTAGGGGGGACAAACTACGAGCAGTACTTC
CASSVGGTNYEQYF
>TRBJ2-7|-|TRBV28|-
TGTGCCAGCAGTCCAGGAGGGACCTACGAGCAGTACTTC
CASSPGGTYEQYF
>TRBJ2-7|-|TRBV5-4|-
TGTGCCAGCAGCTTGGACCAGGGGGCGCGGGGGGAGCAGTACTTC
CASSLDQGARGEQYF
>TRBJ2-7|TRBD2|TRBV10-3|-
TGTGCCATCAGTCCGTCGCTAGCGGGAGTGGACGAGCAGTACTTC
CAISPSLAGVDEQYF
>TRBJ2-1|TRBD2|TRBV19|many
TGTGCCAGTAGTATAGTGATTGGAGCTAGCGGGAGGGCAGGAGTCAATGAGCAGTTCTTC
CASSIVIGASGRAGVNEQFF
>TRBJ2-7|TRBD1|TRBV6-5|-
TGTGCCAGCAGCAAGACAGGGCTAGCTGTTTACGAGCAGTACTTC
CASSKTGLAVYEQYF